The next 31 T cell receptor beta chains were all read from a single sample in a study of metastatic and nonmetastatic thyroid tumors. Each patient went into thyroid surgery without having received any treatment. TCRdb reanalyzed the PCR reads with MiXCR. The table has about 40,000 clones, 9.5% to 12% seen once; the top ten hold under 30%. Input material: blood. All receptors come from a female donor with papillary thyroid cancer or a benign thyroid nodule (not recorded which). Some clones in this sample may be carry-over from other donors' samples.

This clone was found many times. The chain employs TRBV5-6 and TRBJ1-2, with D perhaps TRBD1 (5 bases). CDR3 size: 16 residues. Germline V gene sequence: CDR1 SGHDT, CDR2 YYEEEE. V shed 4 bases and J shed 4 bases, with 20 bases lying between them. The CDR3 DNA sequence: TGTGCCAGCAGCCAGCCGGGACCGTTCTTGGGCTATGGCTACACCTTC. This sequence encodes CASSQPGPFLGYGYTF.

Of note for this clone: At one end the junction does not follow the germline gene, possibly because of a read error. At the DNA level, this CDR3 is encoded by other sequences in the same sample as well. This chain uses TRBV20-1 with TRBJ2-7; perhaps TRBD1 as D (6 bases). The CDR3 runs to 18 residues. Per the germline V gene, CDR1 is DFQATT and CDR2 is SNEGSKA (reference sequence). The CDR3 spells CSARGRFTGTGSSYEQYF. The CDR3 nucleotides read TGTAGTGCTAGAGGCCGATTTACCGGTACAGGGTCATCCTACGAGCAGTACTTC.

This clone was picked up many times. This same CDR3 is encoded by further DNA sequences in the sample. V gene TRBV11-2 combines with J gene TRBJ2-3; perhaps D is TRBD1 or TRBD2 (6 bases each). Germline V gives CDR1 SGHAT, CDR2 FQNNGV. CDR3 length equals 12 residues. The ends were cut back, 3 bases at V and 8 bases at J, with 9 bases in the middle. The CDR3 protein is CASSFEGGTQYF. DNA for the CDR3: TGTGCCAGCAGCTTCGAGGGGGGTACGCAGTATTTT.

The gene calls are TRBV6-2 or TRBV6-3 and TRBJ2-7; weak D call: TRBD2 (6 bases). Germline CDR1 is MNHEY and CDR2 is SVGEGT. The CDR3 covers 15 residues. V lost 6 bases, J lost 0 bases, and 15 bases lay in between. The CDR3 sequence: CASRDVGLPSYEQYF. CDR3 in DNA: TGTGCCAGCAGGGACGTGGGACTGCCCTCCTACGAGCAGTACTTC.

This clone occurred many times. This chain connects TRBV5-1 to TRBJ2-5; no clear D. The germline V gene encodes CDR1 SGHRS and CDR2 YFSETQ. Trimming took 0 bases from V and 1 from J, leaving 4 bases between them. The CDR3 is 13 residues long. The DNA for the CDR3 is TGCGCCAGCAGCTTGGGGGTCCAAGAGACCCAGTACTTC. The encoded protein is CASSLGVQETQYF.

This clone was picked up many times. The V call is TRBV12-3 or TRBV12-4, the J call TRBJ2-7; unclear D gene. V was cut by 4 bases and J by 3 bases, with 7 bases left in between. The CDR3 has 12 amino acids. The CDR3, as DNA: TGTGCCAGCAGTTATGTTCTCTACGAGCAGTACTTC. Translating it yields CASSYVLYEQYF.

This clone was seen repeatedly, ten times or more. The chain is built from TRBV3-1 and TRBJ2-7; no definite D call. Germline CDR1 LGHDT, CDR2 YNNKEL (reference sequence). The germline V and J ends were trimmed by 3 bases and 4 bases, with 4 bases remaining between them. CDR3 size: 11 residues. The CDR3: CASSQRYEQYF. The CDR3 nucleotides are TGTGCCAGCAGCCAGAGATACGAGCAGTACTTC.

The J gene is TRBJ2-1, the V gene TRBV11-2; TRBD2 aligns across 11 bases. This CDR3 is built from 17 residues. Per the germline V gene, CDR1 is SGHAT and CDR2 is FQNNGV. V lost 5 bases to trimming and J lost 5 bases; unmatched junction nucleotides: 11. CDR3 sequence (DNA): TGTGCCAGCAGCCTAAGACTAGCGGGGACGGTCCACAATGAGCAGTTCTTC. This sequence encodes CASSLRLAGTVHNEQFF. The full variable domain, in which reference TRBV11-2 and TRBJ2-1 provide the parts outside the CDR3, is EAGVAQSPRYKIIEKRQSVAFWCNPISGHATLYWYQQILGQGPKLLIQFQNNGVVDDSQLPKDRFSAERLKGVDSTLKIQPAKLEDSAVYLCASSLRLAGTVHNEQFFGPGTRLTVL.

This clone came up a few times. The chain combines TRBV6-5 with TRBJ2-4; either TRBD1 or TRBD2 may fit D (5 bases each). The germline V and J ends were trimmed by 4 bases and 1 base, with 20 bases remaining between them. Germline CDR1 MNHEY, CDR2 SVGAGI. This CDR3 has 18 amino acids. In DNA form, the CDR3 reads TGTGCCAGCAGTTCCGGGACGAGCGTGCGTTGGGCCAAAAACATTCAGTACTTC. It encodes CASSSGTSVRWAKNIQYF.

This clone has a handful of counts. The chain links TRBV19 to TRBJ1-1, with D perhaps matching TRBD1 (5 bases). V dropped 0 bases and J dropped 4 bases, with 9 bases sitting between them. Germline CDR1 LNHDA, CDR2 SQIVND (reference sequence). The CDR3 contains 14 residues. The CDR3 coding sequence is TGTGCCAGTAGTATAGAAAAGGGACGCACTGAAGCTTTCTTT. Translation gives CASSIEKGRTEAFF.

There are many counts of this clone. Other DNA sequences in this specimen translate into the identical CDR3. V usage is TRBV7-2 and J usage is TRBJ2-1; D gene unclear. Trimming cost V 3 bases and J 3 bases, with 9 bases left between them. The CDR3 spans 14 residues. CDR1 is SGHTA, CDR2 FQGNSA, per germline. The chain's CDR3 is CASSFLQFYNEQFF. CDR3 in DNA: TGTGCCAGCAGCTTTCTCCAGTTCTACAATGAGCAGTTCTTC.

This clone has at least ten counts. V usage is TRBV4-2 and J usage is TRBJ1-2; D is uncertain. V lost 0 bases to trimming and J lost 7 bases, with 12 bases between them. CDR1 and CDR2 from the germline V gene are LGHNA and YNFKEQ. The CDR3 has 14 residues. The CDR3 region is CASSQDSGYPGYTF. The CDR3 DNA is TGTGCCAGCAGCCAAGATTCTGGATACCCTGGCTACACCTTC.

In its sample, this clone was seen many times. The chain employs TRBV7-2 and TRBJ2-3; TRBD2 is a possible D gene (5 bases). The germline CDR1 and CDR2 sequences are SGHTA and FQGNSA. Trimming cost V 6 bases and J 4 bases, with 14 bases left between them. This CDR3 is 14 amino acids long. The CDR3: CASSFTSPADTQYF. For the CDR3, the DNA is TGTGCCAGCAGTTTCACTAGTCCTGCAGATACGCAGTATTTT. Combining the CDR3 with reference TRBV7-2 and TRBJ2-3 gives the whole variable domain GAGVSQSPSNKVTEKGKDVELRCDPISGHTALYWYRQSLGQGLEFLIYFQGNSAPDKSGLPSDRFSAERTGGSVSTLTIQRTQQEDSAVYLCASSFTSPADTQYFGPGTRLTVL.

This clone showed up many times. The chain links TRBV5-1 to TRBJ2-7; 8 bases match TRBD2. The ends lost 0 bases at V and 4 bases at J; junction bases unmatched: 9. The CDR3 has 16 residues. CDR1 and CDR2 from the germline V gene are SGHRS and YFSETQ. The CDR3 DNA sequence: TGCGCCAGCAGCTTGGGGTCATCGGGACTAGGATACGAGCAGTACTTC. It codes for CASSLGSSGLGYEQYF.

In its sample, this clone was seen many times. The V call is TRBV7-9, the J call TRBJ2-5; 8 bases are a match to TRBD1. CDR1 and CDR2 (germline): SEHNR, FQNEAQ (reference sequence). The ends lost 2 bases at V and 0 bases at J; junction bases unmatched: 5. CDR3 size: 16 residues. This CDR3 reads CASSLTRDRYQETQYF. The CDR3 DNA reads TGTGCCAGCAGCTTAACTCGGGACAGGTACCAAGAGACCCAGTACTTC.

This clone was observed at least ten times. The genes are TRBV27 and TRBJ2-5, with 7 bases lining up with TRBD2. Germline trimming cut 2 bases from V and 1 base from J; bases unmatched to any gene: 7. The germline gives CDR1 MNHEY, CDR2 SMNVEV (reference sequence). The CDR3 runs 16 residues. The CDR3 loop reads CASSLRGRGGQETQYF. In DNA, the CDR3 is TGTGCCAGCAGTTTACGGGGGAGGGGTGGCCAAGAGACCCAGTACTTC.

This clone was detected ten times or more. The gene calls are TRBV5-4 and TRBJ2-7; 7 bases map to TRBD2. V lost 9 bases and J lost 4; bases outside the gene matches: 7. CDR1 SGHNT and CDR2 YYREEE come from the germline V gene (reference sequence). The CDR3 loop spans 12 amino acids. CDR3 sequence reads: CATGRGEYEQYF. CDR3 bases: TGTGCCACCGGCCGGGGGGAATACGAGCAGTACTTC.

This clone has at least ten counts. V is TRBV4-1 and J is TRBJ2-1, with D unresolved. This CDR3 region has 15 residues. Trimming left V 3 bases short and J 0 bases short, with 9 bases between. Looked up from germline, CDR1 is MGHRA and CDR2 is YSYEKL. Here the CDR3 DNA reads TGCGCCAGCAGCCAGAGATACAACTCCTACAATGAGCAGTTCTTC. It translates to CASSQRYNSYNEQFF.

The chain combines TRBV7-2 with TRBJ2-1, with 8 bases that match TRBD2. This CDR3 is 14 amino acids long. In germline, CDR1 is SGHTA, CDR2 FQGNSA. V lost 4 bases, J lost 13 bases, and 12 bases stayed unmatched. The CDR3 loop is CASSSRIGRDDQFF. For the CDR3, the DNA is TGTGCCAGCAGCTCACGTATCGGGAGGGACGATCAGTTCTTC.

This clone came up many times. In DNA form, the CDR3 reads TGTGCCAGCAGTGCCAACCGGGGGGAGGGGAACACAGATACGCAGTATTTT. It specifies CASSANRGEGNTDTQYF. The rearrangement uses TRBV25-1 and TRBJ2-3; 7 bases agree with TRBD2. The CDR3 is 17 amino acids. Losses at the gene ends were 4 bases for V and 2 bases for J; bases not matched to a gene: 12. Germline V gene lookup returns CDR1 MGHDK and CDR2 SYGVNS.

There are many counts of this clone. V usage is TRBV9 and J usage is TRBJ2-2; D remains ambiguous. CDR1 and CDR2 (germline): SGDLS, YYNGEE. The V end was cut by 0 bases, the J end by 4 bases, with 10 bases between. The CDR3 runs to 15 residues. CDR3 amino acids: CASSVDSSSTGELFF. The CDR3 DNA is TGTGCCAGCAGCGTAGATAGCTCTAGCACCGGGGAGCTGTTTTTT.

This clone was observed many times. The chain joins TRBV7-8 to TRBJ2-2; D is unclear. Germline assignment: CDR1 SGHVS and CDR2 FQNEAQ. The ends were cut back, 5 bases at V and 11 bases at J, with 18 bases in the middle. This CDR3 is built from 14 residues. The chain's CDR3 is CASSQLPPRVELFF. The CDR3 DNA sequence: TGTGCCAGCAGCCAACTCCCCCCAAGGGTAGAGCTGTTTTTT.

This clone showed up many times. The V and J genes are TRBV19 and TRBJ1-2, with TRBD1 identical over 9 bases. Germline CDR1 LNHDA, CDR2 SQIVND (reference sequence). The CDR3 has 13 residues. V lost 6 bases to trimming and J lost 4 bases; unmatched junction nucleotides: 3. Written as DNA, the CDR3 is TGTGCCAGTAGCCCGACAGGGGGCTATGGCTACACCTTC. This gives the protein CASSPTGGYGYTF.

Concerning this clone: A read error may account for a junction end that differs from germline. J is TRBJ2-3 and V is TRBV6-2 or TRBV6-3; TRBD2 matches at 13 bases. This CDR3 spans 19 amino acids. The germline V gene encodes CDR1 MNHEY and CDR2 SVGEGT. In DNA form, the CDR3 reads TGTGCCAGCAGTAGGACTAGCGGGAGATTAAGGTGGGGCACGGATACGCAGTATTTT. Translation gives CASSRTSGRLRWGTDTQYF.

This clone was seen repeatedly, ten times or more. This sequence joins TRBV12-3 or TRBV12-4 and TRBJ1-5; the D is unclear. Trimming removed 6 bases from V and 3 bases from J, with 9 bases in between. The CDR3 has 13 residues. CDR3 region: CASSISPNQPQHF. CDR3 bases: TGTGCCAGCAGCATTTCCCCCAATCAGCCCCAGCATTTT.

In this sample, this clone turned up a few times. The germline gene is not matched at one end of the junction; a read error may be the cause. V usage is TRBV28 and J usage is TRBJ2-7; D remains ambiguous. Germline CDR1 and CDR2: MDHEN and SYDVKM. The CDR3 extends over 11 amino acids. The CDR3, as DNA: TGTGCCATCAGTTTAGTGTACGAGCAGTACTTC. Amino acid sequence: CAISLVYEQYF. Drawing the rest from reference TRBV28 and TRBJ2-7, the complete variable domain is DVKVTQSSRYLVKRTGEKVFLECVQDMDHENMFWYRQDPGLGLRLIYFSYDVKMKEKGDIPEGYSVSREKKERFSLILESASTNQTSMYLCAISLVYEQYFGPGTRLTVT.

This clone was detected ten times or more. The rearrangement joins TRBV18 to TRBJ2-7; 13 bases match TRBD2. CDR3 length: 20 amino acids. Trimming at V came to 4 bases and at J to 2 bases, leaving 17 bases not matched to a gene. The germline gives CDR1 KGHSH, CDR2 LQKENI. The CDR3: CASSLKGGSGLAGPTYEQYF. In DNA form, the CDR3 reads TGTGCCAGCTCACTCAAAGGGGGGTCGGGACTAGCGGGACCTACCTACGAGCAGTACTTC.

This clone came up many times. V is TRBV2 and J is TRBJ2-7; D possibly corresponds to TRBD2 (7 bases). Trimming took 6 bases from V and 6 from J, leaving 15 bases between them. The CDR3 is 13 amino acids. Germline V gene sequence: CDR1 SNHLY, CDR2 FYNNEI. CDR3 loop: CASRRRGLGEQYF. The CDR3 DNA is TGTGCCAGCAGACGGCGGGGGCTGGGCGAGCAGTACTTC.

This clone was seen more than once but under ten times. This clone may be a read error of a much larger clone one base away. Other DNA sequences in this specimen translate into the identical CDR3. The chain recombines TRBV9 with TRBJ1-2, with TRBD1 as a possible D gene (6 bases). CDR1 is SGDLS, CDR2 YYNGEE, per germline. This CDR3 has 13 residues. V was clipped by 4 bases and J by 8 bases, with 15 bases between them. CDR3 loop: CASSKGQSWGYTF. The CDR3 nucleotides read TGTGCCAGCAGCAAGGGACAATCCTGGGGCTACACCTTC. Full variable domain (missing parts from reference TRBV9 and TRBJ1-2): DSGVTQTPKHLITATGQRVTLRCSPRSGDLSVYWYQQSLDQGLQFLIQYYNGEERAKGNILERFSAQQFPDLHSELNLSSLELGDSALYFCASSKGQSWGYTFGSGTRLTVV.

In its sample, this clone was seen many times. The chain is built from TRBV12-3 or TRBV12-4 and TRBJ1-2; TRBD1 is a possible D gene (5 bases). V lost 4 bases and J 4 bases, leaving 13 bases between the germline ends. The CDR3 runs 14 residues. The CDR3 loop is CASSSRRGLYGYTF. The CDR3 coding sequence is TGTGCCAGCAGTTCTCGTAGGGGCCTCTATGGCTACACCTTC.

This clone has only a few counts. The chain couples TRBV6-1 to TRBJ2-7; TRBD1 matches at 10 bases. CDR1 is MNHNS, CDR2 SASEGT, per germline. V lost 5 bases to trimming and J lost 3 bases; unmatched junction nucleotides: 4. This CDR3 contains 14 residues. The CDR3 protein is CASSTRTGGYEQYF. The CDR3 DNA reads TGTGCCAGCAGTACCCGGACAGGGGGCTACGAGCAGTACTTC.